Each of the 7 T cell receptor beta chains below was sequenced from the same sample in a study of cytomegalovirus exposure and HLA in healthy donors. In the PCR, 60 Vbeta and 13 Jbeta primers were used. Generated by immunoSEQ multiplex PCR, the TCRdb table keeps only in-frame clones and is missing some. The table records around 97,000 clones, around 10% of them present only once. The sample taken for sequencing was PBMCs. The receptors shown here come from a man aged 45-60 years in good health and CMV-seropositive.

The rearrangement links TRBV27 to TRBJ1-1, with a possible D match to TRBD1 (6 bases). The germline gives CDR1 MNHEY, CDR2 SMNVEV (reference sequence). The V end was cut by 3 bases, the J end by 0 bases, with 8 bases between. CDR3 length equals 14 residues. The CDR3 coding sequence is TGTGCCAGCAGTTTCCAGGGGCTGAACACTGAAGCTTTCTTT. Translated: CASSFQGLNTEAFF.

This chain uses TRBV18 with TRBJ1-1; 9 bases fit TRBD1. The CDR3 is 17 amino acids. Germline CDR1 and CDR2: KGHSH and LQKENI. J was trimmed by 1 base and V by 1 base; bases with no gene match: 7. CDR3 protein: CASSPLGQGESNTEAFF. The DNA for the CDR3 is TGTGCCAGCTCACCACTGGGACAGGGAGAATCGAACACTGAAGCTTTCTTT.

Worth noting for this clone: This specimen includes other DNA sequences encoding the same CDR3. This sequence joins TRBV7-9 and TRBJ1-2; D gene ambiguous. In germline, CDR1 is SEHNR, CDR2 FQNEAQ (reference sequence). Trimming cost V 1 base and J 2 bases, with 8 bases left between them. This CDR3 has 14 residues. CDR3 sequence reads: CASSLVSGNYGYTF. The CDR3 DNA reads as TGTGCCAGCAGCTTAGTATCAGGAAACTATGGCTACACCTTC.

This clone showed up just a few times. J is TRBJ2-1 and V is TRBV2; possible D gene TRBD2, 7 bases. This CDR3 has 13 residues. Germline assignment: CDR1 SNHLY and CDR2 FYNNEI. Trimming removed 8 bases at V and 6 bases at J, with 14 bases between. Here the CDR3 reads CASHREGPNEQFF. The CDR3, as DNA: TGTGCCAGCCACAGGGAGGGCCCCAATGAGCAGTTCTTC.

This chain connects TRBV27 to TRBJ2-1; D unresolved. Trimming took 1 base from V and 4 from J, leaving 11 bases between them. Germline loops: CDR1 MNHEY, CDR2 SMNVEV (reference sequence). The CDR3 is made up of 15 amino acids. CDR3 in amino acids: CASSLFAGDYNEQFF. CDR3 bases: TGTGCCAGCAGTTTATTTGCAGGTGATTACAATGAGCAGTTCTTC.

This clone appeared a few times. The chain combines TRBV7-3 with TRBJ1-1, with D possibly TRBD1 on 5 matching bases. The CDR3 length is 12 residues. Germline V gene data show CDR1 as SGHTA and CDR2 as FQGTGA. V was shortened by 1 base and J by 8 bases, with 8 bases between the two germline ends. The CDR3 coding sequence is TGTGCCAGCAGCTTAAGGGGGGGGGAAGCTTTCTTT. Translated, it gives CASSLRGGEAFF.

This clone appeared a few times. The CDR3 bases are TGCGCCAGCACCCTTTCTCAGGGGATTCAGTCTGAAGCTTTCTTT. It translates to CASTLSQGIQSEAFF. The rearrangement links TRBV10-2 to TRBJ1-1; a weak D match, TRBD1 (6 bases). Germline CDR1 reads WSHSY; CDR2 reads SAAADI. CDR3 length equals 15 residues. Trimming removed 7 bases from V and 6 bases from J, with 21 bases in between.